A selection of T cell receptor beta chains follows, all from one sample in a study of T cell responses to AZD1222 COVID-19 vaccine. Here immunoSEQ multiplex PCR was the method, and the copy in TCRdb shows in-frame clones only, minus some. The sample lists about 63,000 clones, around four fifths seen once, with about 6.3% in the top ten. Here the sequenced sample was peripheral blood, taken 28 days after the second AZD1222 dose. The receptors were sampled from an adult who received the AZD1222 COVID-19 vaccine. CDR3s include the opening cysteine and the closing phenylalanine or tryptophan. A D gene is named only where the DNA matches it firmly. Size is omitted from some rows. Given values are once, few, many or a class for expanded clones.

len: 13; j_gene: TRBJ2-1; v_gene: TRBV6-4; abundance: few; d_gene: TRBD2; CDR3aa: CASSGEGHNEQFF; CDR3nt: TGTGCCAGCAGTGGGGAGGGCCACAATGAGCAGTTCTTC
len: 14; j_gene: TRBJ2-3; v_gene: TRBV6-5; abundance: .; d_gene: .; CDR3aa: CASSSNGVQDTQYF; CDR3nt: TGTGCCAGCAGTTCCAACGGGGTTCAGGATACGCAGTATTTT
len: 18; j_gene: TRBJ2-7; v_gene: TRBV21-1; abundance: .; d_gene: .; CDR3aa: CASSNKDGESRGPYEQYF; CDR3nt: TGTGCCAGCAGCAATAAGGACGGAGAGTCGAGGGGTCCCTACGAGCAGTACTTC
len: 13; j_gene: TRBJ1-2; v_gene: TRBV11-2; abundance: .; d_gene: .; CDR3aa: CASSLAGRYGYTF; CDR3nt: TGTGCCAGCAGCTTAGCTGGGAGGTATGGCTACACCTTC
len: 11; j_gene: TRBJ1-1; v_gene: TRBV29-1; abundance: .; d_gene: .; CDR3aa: CSVEGGNQAFF; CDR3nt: TGCAGCGTTGAGGGGGGGAATCAAGCTTTCTTT
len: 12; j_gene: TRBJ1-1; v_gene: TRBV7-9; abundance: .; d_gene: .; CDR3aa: CASSIMNTEAFF; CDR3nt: TGTGCCAGCAGCATCATGAACACTGAAGCTTTCTTT
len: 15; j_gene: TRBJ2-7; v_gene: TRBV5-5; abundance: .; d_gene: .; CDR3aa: CASSQGQSPSYEQYF; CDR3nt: TGTGCCAGCAGCCAAGGACAGTCTCCGTCCTACGAGCAGTACTTC
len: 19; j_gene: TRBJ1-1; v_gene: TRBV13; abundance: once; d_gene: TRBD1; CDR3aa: CASSLGYQGARGMNTEAFF; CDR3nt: TGTGCCAGCAGCTTAGGTTACCAGGGGGCGCGGGGGATGAACACTGAAGCTTTCTTT
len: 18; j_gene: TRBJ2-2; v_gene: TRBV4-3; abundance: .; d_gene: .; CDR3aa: CASSQDRNEQHYSGELFF; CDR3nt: TGCGCCAGCAGCCAAGATAGAAATGAACAACATTACTCCGGGGAGCTGTTTTTT
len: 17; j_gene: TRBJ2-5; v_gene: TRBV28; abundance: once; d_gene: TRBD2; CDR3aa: CASRGGSGGRSQETQYF; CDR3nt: TGTGCCAGCAGGGGGGGGAGCGGAGGGAGGAGCCAAGAGACCCAGTACTTC